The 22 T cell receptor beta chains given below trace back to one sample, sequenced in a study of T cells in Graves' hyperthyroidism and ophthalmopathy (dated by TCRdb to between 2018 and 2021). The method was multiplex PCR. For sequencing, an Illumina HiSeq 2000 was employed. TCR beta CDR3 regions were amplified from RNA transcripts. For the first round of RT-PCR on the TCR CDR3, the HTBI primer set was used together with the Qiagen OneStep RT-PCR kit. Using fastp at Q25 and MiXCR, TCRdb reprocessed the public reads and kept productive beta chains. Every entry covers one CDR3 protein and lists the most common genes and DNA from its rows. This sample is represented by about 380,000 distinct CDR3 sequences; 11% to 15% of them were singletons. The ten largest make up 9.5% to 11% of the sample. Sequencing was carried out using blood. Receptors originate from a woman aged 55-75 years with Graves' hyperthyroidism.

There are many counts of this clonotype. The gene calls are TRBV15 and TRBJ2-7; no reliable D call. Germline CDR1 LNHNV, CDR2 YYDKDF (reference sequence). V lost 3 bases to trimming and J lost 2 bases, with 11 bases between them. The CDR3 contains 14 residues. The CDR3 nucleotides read TGTGCCACCAGCAGGCAGGCATTTCCCTACGAGCAGTACTTC. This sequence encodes CATSRQAFPYEQYF.

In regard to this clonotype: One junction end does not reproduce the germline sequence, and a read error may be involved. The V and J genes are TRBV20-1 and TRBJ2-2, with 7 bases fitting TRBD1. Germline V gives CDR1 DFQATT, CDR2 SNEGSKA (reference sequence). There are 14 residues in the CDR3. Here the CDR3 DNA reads TGCAGTGCTAAGAACAGGGGTGGCACCGGGGAGCTGCTTTTT. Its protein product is CSAKNRGGTGELLF.

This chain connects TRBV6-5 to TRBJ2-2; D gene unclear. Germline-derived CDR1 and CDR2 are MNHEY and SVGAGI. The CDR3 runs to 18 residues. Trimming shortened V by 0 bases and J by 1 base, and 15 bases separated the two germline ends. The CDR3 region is CASSYSYTRHLNTGELFF. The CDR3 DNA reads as TGTGCCAGCAGTTACTCGTATACGAGACATTTGAACACCGGGGAGCTGTTTTTT.

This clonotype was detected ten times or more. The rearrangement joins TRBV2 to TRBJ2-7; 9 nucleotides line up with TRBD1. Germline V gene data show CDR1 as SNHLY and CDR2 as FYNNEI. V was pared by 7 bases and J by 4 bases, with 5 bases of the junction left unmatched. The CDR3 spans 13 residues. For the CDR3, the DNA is TGTGCCAGCAAGGGGACAGGGATTTACGAGCAGTACTTC. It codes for CASKGTGIYEQYF.

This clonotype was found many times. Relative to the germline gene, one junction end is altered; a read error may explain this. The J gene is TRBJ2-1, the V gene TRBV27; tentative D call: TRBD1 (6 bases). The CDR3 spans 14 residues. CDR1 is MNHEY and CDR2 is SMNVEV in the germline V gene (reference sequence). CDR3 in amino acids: CASSLSGGMNEQFF. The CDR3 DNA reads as TGTGCCAGTAGTTTATCTGGGGGCATGAATGAGCAGTTCTTC.

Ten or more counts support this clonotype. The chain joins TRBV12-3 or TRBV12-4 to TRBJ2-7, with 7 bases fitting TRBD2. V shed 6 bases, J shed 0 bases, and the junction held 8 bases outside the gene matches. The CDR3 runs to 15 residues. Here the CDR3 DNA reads TGTGCCAGCAGGGAAGAGCGGGATCTCTCCTACGAGCAGTACTTC. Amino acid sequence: CASREERDLSYEQYF.

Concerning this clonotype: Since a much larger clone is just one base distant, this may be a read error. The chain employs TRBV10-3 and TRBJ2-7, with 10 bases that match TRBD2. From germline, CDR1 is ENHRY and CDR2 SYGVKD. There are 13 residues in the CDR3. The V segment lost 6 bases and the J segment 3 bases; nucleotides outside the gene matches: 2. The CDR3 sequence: CAIRPSGGYEQYF. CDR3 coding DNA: TGTGCCATCAGGCCTAGCGGGGGCTACGAGCAGTACTTC.

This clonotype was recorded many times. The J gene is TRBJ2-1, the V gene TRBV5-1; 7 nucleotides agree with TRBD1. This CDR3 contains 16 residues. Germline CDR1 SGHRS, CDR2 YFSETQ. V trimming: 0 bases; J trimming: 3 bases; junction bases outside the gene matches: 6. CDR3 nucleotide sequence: TGCGCCAGCAGCTTGGATCCCAGGACAGGCTACAATGAGCAGTTCTTC. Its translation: CASSLDPRTGYNEQFF.

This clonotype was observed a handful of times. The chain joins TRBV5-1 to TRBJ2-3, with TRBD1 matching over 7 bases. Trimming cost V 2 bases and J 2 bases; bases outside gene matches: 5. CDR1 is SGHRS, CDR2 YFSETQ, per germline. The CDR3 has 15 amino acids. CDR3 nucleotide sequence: TGCGCCAGCAGCTTAACCGGGACAGTCACAGATACGCAGTATTTT. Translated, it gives CASSLTGTVTDTQYF.

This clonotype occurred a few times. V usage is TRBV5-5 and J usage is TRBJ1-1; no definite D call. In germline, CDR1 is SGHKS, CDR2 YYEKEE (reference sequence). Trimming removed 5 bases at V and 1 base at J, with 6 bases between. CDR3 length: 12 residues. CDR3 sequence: CASSWKNTEAFF. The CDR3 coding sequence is TGTGCCAGCAGTTGGAAGAACACTGAAGCTTTCTTT.

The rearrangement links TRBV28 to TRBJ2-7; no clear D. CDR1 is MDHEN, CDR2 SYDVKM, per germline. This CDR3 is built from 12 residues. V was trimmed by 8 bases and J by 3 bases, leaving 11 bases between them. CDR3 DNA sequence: TGTGCCAGCGGGATTCTAGGCTACGAGCAGTACTTC. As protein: CASGILGYEQYF.

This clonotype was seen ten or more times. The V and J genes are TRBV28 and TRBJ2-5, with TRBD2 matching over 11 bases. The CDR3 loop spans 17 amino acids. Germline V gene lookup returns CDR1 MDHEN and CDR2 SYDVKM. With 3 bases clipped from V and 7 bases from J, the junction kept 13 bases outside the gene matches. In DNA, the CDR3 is TGTGCCAGCAGTTTCTCGGGGGGACTAGCGGAGGCGGGGACCCAGTACTTC. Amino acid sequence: CASSFSGGLAEAGTQYF.

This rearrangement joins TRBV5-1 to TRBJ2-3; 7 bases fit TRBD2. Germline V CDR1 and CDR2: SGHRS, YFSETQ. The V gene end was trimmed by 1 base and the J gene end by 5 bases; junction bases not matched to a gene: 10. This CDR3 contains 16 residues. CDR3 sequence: CASSLLGGSAGDTQYF. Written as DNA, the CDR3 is TGCGCCAGCAGCTTGTTGGGGGGGTCGGCCGGAGATACGCAGTATTTT.

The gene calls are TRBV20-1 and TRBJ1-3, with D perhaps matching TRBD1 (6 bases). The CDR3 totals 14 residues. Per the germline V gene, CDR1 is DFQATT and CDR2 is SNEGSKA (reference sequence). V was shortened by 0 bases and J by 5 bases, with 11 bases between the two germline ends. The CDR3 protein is CSARDYGGRNTIYF. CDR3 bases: TGCAGTGCTAGAGACTATGGGGGCAGAAACACCATATATTTT.

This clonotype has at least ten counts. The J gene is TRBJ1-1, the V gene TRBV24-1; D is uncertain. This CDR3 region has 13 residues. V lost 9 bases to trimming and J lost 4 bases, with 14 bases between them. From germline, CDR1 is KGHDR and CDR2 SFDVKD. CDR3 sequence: CATRARVSTEAFF. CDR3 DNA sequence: TGTGCCACCCGGGCCCGGGTGAGCACTGAAGCTTTCTTT.

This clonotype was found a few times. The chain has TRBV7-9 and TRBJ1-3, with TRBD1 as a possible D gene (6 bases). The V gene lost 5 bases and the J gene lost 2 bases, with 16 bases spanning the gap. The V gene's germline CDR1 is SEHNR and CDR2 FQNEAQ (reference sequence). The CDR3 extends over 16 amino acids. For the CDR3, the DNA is TGTGCCAGCAGCCTTTATGGGGGGCTGACTGGAAACACCATATATTTT. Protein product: CASSLYGGLTGNTIYF.

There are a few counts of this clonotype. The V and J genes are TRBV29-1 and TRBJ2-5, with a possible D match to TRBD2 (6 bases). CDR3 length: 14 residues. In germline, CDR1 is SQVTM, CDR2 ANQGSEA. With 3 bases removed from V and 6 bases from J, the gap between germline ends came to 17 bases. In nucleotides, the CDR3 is TGCAGCGTTGATGACGGGACTTCGGGAAAGACCCAGTACTTC. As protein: CSVDDGTSGKTQYF. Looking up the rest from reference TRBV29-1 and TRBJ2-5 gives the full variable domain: SAVISQKPSRDICQRGTSLTIQCQVDSQVTMMFWYRQQPGQSLTLIATANQGSEATYESGFVIDKFPISRPNLTFSTLTVSNMSPEDSSIYLCSVDDGTSGKTQYFGPGTRLLVL.

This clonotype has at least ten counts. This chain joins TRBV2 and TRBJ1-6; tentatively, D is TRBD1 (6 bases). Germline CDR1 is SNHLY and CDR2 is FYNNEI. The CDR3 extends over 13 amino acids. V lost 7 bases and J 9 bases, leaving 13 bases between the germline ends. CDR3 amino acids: CASITGSGSPLHF. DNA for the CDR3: TGTGCCAGCATTACAGGGTCGGGTTCACCCCTCCACTTT.

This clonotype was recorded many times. The CDR3 DNA follows: TGTGCCAGCAGCTTAGAGCCGGACTCGGGATTCTACAATGAGCAGTTCTTC. It translates to CASSLEPDSGFYNEQFF. This chain connects TRBV7-2 to TRBJ2-1; D possibly corresponds to TRBD2 (5 bases). The CDR3 consists of 17 residues. CDR1 and CDR2 from the germline V gene are SGHTA and FQGNSA. V was clipped by 1 base and J by 3 bases, with 16 bases between them.

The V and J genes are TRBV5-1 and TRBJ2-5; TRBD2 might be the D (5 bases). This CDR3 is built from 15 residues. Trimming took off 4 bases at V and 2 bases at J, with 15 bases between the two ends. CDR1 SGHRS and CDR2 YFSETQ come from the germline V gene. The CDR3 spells CASSLPEGPQETQYF. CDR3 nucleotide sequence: TGCGCCAGCAGCCTCCCTGAGGGCCCACAAGAGACCCAGTACTTC.

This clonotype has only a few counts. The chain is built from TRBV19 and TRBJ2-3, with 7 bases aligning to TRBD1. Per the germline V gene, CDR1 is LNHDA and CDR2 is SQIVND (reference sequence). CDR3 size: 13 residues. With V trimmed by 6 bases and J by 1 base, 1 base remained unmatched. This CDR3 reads CASRDRRTDTQYF. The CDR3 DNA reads TGTGCCAGTAGGGACAGGCGCACAGATACGCAGTATTTT. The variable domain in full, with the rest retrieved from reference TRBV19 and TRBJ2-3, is DGGITQSPKYLFRKEGQNVTLSCEQNLNHDAMYWYRQDPGQGLRLIYYSQIVNDFQKGDIAEGYSVSREKKESFPLTVTSAQKNPTAFYLCASRDRRTDTQYFGPGTRLTVL.

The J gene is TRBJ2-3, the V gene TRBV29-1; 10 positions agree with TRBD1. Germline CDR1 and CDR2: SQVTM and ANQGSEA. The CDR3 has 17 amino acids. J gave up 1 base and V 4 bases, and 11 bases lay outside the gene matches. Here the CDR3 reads CSVGRTGGEGGTDTQYF. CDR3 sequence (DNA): TGCAGCGTTGGTAGGACAGGGGGGGAGGGGGGCACAGATACGCAGTATTTT.